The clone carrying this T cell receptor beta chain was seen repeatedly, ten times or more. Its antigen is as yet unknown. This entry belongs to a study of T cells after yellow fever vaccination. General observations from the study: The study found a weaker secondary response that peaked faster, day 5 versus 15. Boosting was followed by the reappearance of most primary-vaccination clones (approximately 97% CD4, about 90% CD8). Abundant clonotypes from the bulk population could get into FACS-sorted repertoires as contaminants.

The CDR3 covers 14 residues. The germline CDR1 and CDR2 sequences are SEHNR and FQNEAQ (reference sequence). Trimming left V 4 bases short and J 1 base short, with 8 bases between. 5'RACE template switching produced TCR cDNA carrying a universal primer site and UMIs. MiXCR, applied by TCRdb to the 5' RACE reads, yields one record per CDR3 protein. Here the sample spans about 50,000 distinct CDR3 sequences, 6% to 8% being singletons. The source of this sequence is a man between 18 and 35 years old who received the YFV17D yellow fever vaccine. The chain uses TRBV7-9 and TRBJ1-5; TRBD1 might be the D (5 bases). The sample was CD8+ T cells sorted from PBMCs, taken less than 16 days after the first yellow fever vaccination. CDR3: CASSSDSSNQPQHF. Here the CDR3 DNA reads TGTGCCAGCAGCTCCGACAGCAGCAATCAGCCCCAGCATTTT. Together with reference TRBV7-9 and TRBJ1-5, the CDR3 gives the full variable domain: DTGVSQNPRHKITKRGQNVTFRCDPISEHNRLYWYRQTLGQGPEFLTYFQNEAQLEKSRLLSDRFSAERPKGSFSTLEIQRTEQGDSAMYLCASSSDSSNQPQHFGDGTRLSIL.